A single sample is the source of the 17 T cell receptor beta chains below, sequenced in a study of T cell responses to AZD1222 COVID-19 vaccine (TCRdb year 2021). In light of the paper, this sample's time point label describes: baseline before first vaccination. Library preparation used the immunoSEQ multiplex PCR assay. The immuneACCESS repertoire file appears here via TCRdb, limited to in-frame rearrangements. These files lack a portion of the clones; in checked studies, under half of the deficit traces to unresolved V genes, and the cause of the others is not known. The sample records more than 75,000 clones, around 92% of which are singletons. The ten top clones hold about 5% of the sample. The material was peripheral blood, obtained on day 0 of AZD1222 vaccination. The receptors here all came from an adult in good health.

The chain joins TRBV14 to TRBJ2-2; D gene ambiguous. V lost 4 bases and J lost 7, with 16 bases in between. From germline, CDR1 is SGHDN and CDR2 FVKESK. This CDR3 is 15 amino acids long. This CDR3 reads CASSPVVGPDGELFF. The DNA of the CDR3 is TGTGCCAGCAGCCCAGTGGTCGGGCCTGACGGGGAGCTGTTTTTT.

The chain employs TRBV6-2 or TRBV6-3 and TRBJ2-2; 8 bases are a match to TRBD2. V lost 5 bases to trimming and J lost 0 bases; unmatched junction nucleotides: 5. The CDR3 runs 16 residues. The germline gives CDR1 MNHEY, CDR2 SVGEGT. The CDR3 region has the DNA TGTGCCAGCAGTAAAGCGGGGGCCACGAACACCGGGGAGCTGTTTTTT. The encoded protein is CASSKAGATNTGELFF.

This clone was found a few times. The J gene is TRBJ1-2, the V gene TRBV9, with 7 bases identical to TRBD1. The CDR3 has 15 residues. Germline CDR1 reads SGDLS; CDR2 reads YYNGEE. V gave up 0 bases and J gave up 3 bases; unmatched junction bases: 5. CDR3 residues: CASSVATGPYYGYTF. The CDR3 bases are TGTGCCAGCAGCGTAGCGACAGGGCCTTACTATGGCTACACCTTC.

CDR3 bases: TGTGCCAGCAGCCCTTTTGAGAGCAACATTCAGTACTTC. Protein product: CASSPFESNIQYF. The rearrangement joins TRBV6-6 to TRBJ2-4; D call uncertain. The V end was cut by 6 bases, the J end by 7 bases, with 13 bases between. CDR1 is MNHNY and CDR2 is SVGAGI in the germline V gene (reference sequence). The CDR3 has 13 residues.

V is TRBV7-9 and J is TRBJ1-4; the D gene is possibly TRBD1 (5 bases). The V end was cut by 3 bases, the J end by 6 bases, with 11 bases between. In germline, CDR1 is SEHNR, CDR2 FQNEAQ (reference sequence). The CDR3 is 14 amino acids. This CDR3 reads CASSLRGGDEKLFF. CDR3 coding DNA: TGTGCCAGCAGCTTGAGGGGCGGGGATGAAAAACTGTTTTTT. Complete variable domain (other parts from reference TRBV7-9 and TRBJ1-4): DTGVSQNPRHKITKRGQNVTFRCDPISEHNRLYWYRQTLGQGPEFLTYFQNEAQLEKSRLLSDRFSAERPKGSFSTLEIQRTEQGDSAMYLCASSLRGGDEKLFFGSGTQLSVL.

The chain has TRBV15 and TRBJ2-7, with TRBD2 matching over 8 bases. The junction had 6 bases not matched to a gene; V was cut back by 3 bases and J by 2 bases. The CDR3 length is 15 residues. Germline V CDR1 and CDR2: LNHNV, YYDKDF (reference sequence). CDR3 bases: TGTGCCACCAGCAGGGGAGGAGCGGGAGCCTACGAGCAGTACTTC. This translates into CATSRGGAGAYEQYF.

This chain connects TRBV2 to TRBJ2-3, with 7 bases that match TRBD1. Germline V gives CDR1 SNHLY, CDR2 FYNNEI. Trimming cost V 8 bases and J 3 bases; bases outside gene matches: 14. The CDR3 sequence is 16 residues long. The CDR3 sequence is CASLALEQGSTDTQYF. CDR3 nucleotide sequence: TGTGCCAGCCTCGCGCTGGAACAGGGGAGTACAGATACGCAGTATTTT. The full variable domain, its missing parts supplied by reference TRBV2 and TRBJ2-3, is EPEVTQTPSHQVTQMGQEVILRCVPISNHLYFYWYRQILGQKVEFLVSFYNNEISEKSEIFDDQFSVERPDGSNFTLKIRSTKLEDSAMYFCASLALEQGSTDTQYFGPGTRLTVL.

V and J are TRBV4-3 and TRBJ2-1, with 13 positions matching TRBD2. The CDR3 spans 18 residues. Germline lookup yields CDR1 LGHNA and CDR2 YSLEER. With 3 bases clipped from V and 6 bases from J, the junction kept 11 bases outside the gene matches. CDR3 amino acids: CASSQHYRGTSGTNEQFF. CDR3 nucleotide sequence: TGCGCCAGCAGCCAGCACTATCGGGGGACTAGCGGGACCAATGAGCAGTTCTTC.

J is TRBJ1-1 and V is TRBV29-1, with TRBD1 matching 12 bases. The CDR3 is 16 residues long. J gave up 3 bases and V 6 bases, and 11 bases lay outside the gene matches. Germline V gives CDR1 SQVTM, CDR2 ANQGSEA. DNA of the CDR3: TGCAGCGTCCCGAGCCGGGACAGGGGGCGCGACACTGAAGCTTTCTTT. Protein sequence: CSVPSRDRGRDTEAFF.

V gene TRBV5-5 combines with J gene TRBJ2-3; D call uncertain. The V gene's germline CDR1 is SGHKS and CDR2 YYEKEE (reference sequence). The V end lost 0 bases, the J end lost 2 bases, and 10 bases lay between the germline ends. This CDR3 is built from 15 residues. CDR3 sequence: CASSLALYDTDTQYF. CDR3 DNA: TGTGCCAGCAGCTTGGCCCTGTATGACACAGATACGCAGTATTTT.

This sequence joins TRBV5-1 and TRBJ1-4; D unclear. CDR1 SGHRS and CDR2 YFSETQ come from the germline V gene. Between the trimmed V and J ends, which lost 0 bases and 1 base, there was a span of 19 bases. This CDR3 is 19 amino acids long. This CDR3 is CASSLANGTVGGTNEKLFF. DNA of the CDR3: TGCGCCAGCAGCTTGGCCAATGGAACAGTCGGAGGAACTAATGAAAAACTGTTTTTT.

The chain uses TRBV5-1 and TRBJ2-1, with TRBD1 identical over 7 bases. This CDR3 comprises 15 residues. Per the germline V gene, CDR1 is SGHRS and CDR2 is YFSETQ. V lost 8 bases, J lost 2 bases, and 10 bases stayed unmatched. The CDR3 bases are TGCGCCAGTCAGCTCAGTACAGGGGCCTACAATGAGCAGTTCTTC. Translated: CASQLSTGAYNEQFF.

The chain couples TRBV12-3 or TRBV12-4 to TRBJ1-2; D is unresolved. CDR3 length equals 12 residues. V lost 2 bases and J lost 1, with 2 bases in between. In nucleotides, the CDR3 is TGTGCCAGCAGTTTAAGTAACTATGGCTACACCTTC. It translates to CASSLSNYGYTF.

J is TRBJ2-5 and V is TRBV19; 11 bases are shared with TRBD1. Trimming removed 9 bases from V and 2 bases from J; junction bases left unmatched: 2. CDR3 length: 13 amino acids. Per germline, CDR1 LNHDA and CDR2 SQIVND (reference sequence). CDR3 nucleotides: TGTGCCAGCGGGGACAGGGGGCAAGAGACCCAGTACTTC. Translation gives CASGDRGQETQYF.

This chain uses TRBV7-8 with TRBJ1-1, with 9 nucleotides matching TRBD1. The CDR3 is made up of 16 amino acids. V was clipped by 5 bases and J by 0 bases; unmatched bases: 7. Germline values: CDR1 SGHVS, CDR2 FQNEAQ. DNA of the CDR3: TGTGCCAGCAGCCCGGGGGACAGGGCCATGAACACTGAAGCTTTCTTT. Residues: CASSPGDRAMNTEAFF. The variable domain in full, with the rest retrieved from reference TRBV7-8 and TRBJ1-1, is GAGVSQSPRYKVAKRGQDVALRCDPISGHVSLFWYQQALGQGPEFLTYFQNEAQLDKSGLPSDRFFAERPEGSVSTLKIQRTQQEDSAVYLCASSPGDRAMNTEAFFGQGTRLTVV.

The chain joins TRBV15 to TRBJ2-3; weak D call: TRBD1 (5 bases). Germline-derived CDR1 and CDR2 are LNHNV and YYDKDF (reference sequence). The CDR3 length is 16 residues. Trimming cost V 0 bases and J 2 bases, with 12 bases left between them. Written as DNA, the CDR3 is TGTGCCACCAGCAGAGACCTAGGACACTTCACAGATACGCAGTATTTT. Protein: CATSRDLGHFTDTQYF. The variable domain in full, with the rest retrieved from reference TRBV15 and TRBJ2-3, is DAMVIQNPRYQVTQFGKPVTLSCSQTLNHNVMYWYQQKSSQAPKLLFHYYDKDFNNEADTPDNFQSRRPNTSFCFLDIRSPGLGDTAMYLCATSRDLGHFTDTQYFGPGTRLTVL.

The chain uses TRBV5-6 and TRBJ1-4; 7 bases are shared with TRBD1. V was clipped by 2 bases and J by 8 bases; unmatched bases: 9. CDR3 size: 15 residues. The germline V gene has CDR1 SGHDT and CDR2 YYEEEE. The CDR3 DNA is TGTGCCAGCAGCTTCGGACGAACAGGGGACGAAAAACTGTTTTTT. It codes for CASSFGRTGDEKLFF.